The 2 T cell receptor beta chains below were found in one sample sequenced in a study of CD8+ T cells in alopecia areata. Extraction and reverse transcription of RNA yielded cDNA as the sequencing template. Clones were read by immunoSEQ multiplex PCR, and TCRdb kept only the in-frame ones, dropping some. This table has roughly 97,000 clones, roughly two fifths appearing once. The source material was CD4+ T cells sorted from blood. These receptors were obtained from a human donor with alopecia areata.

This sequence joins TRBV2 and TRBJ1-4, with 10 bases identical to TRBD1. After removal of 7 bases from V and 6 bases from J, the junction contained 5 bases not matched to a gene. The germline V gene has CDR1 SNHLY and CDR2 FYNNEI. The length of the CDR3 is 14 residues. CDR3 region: CASNTGTGDEKLFF. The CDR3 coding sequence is TGTGCCAGCAATACCGGGACAGGGGATGAAAAACTGTTTTTT.

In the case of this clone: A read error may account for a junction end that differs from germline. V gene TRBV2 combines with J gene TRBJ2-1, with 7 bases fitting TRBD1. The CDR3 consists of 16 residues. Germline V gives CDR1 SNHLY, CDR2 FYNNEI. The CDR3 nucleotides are TGTGCCAGCAGGGAAGGGTATGGACAGGTAATACATGAGCAGTTCTTC. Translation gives CASREGYGQVIHEQFF. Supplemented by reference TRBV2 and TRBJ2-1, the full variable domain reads EPEVTQTPSHQVTQMGQEVILRCVPISNHLYFYWYRQILGQKVEFLVSFYNNEISEKSEIFDDQFSVERPDGSNFTLKIRSTKLEDSAMYFCASREGYGQVIHEQFFGPGTRLTVL.